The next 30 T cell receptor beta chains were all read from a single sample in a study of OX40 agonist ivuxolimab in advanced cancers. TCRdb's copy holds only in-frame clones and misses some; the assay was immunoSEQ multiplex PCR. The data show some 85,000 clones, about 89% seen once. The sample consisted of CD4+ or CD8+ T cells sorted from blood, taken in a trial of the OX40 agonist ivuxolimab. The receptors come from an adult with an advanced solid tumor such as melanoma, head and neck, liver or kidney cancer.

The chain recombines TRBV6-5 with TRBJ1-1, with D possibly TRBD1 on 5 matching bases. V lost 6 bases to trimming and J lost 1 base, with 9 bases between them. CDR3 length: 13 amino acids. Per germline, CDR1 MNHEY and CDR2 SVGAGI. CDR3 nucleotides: TGTGCCAGCAGCCGGGACTGGAACACTGAAGCTTTCTTT. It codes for CASSRDWNTEAFF.

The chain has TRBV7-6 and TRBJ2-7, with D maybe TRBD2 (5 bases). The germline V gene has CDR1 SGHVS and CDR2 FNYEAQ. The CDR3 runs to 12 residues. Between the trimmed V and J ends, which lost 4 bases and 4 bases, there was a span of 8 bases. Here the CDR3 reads CASSSRGYEQYF. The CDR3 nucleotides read TGTGCCAGCAGCTCCCGAGGGTACGAGCAGTACTTC.

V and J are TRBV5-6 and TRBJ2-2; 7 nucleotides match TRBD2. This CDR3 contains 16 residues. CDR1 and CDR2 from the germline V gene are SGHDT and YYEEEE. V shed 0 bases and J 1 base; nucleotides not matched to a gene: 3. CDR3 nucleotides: TGTGCCAGCAGCTTGGCCGCTAGCGGGAACACCGGGGAGCTGTTTTTT. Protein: CASSLAASGNTGELFF.

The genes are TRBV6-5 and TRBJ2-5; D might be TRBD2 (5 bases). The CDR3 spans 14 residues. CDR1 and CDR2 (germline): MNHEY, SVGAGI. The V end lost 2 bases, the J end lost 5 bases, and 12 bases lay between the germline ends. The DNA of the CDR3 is TGTGCCAGCAGTTACGGGGAGCCAAGGGAGACCCAGTACTTC. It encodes CASSYGEPRETQYF.

The CDR3 bases are TGTGCCAGCAGTCTCTTAGTTTGGGATGAGCAGTTCTTC. Encoded protein: CASSLLVWDEQFF. The chain uses TRBV2 and TRBJ2-1; D is unclear. CDR1 SNHLY and CDR2 FYNNEI come from the germline V gene. The CDR3 totals 13 residues. Trimming removed 5 bases from V and 8 bases from J, with 13 bases in between.

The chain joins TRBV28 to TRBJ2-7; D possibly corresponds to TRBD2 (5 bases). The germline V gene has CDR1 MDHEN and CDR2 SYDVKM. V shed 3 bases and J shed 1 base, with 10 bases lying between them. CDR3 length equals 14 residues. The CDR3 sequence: CASSLEVQSYEQYF. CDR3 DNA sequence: TGTGCCAGCAGTTTGGAGGTACAGTCCTACGAGCAGTACTTC.

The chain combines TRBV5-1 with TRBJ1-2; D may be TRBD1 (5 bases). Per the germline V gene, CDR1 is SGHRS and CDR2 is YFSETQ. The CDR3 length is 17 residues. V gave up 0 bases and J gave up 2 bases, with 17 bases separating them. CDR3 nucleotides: TGCGCCAGCAGCTTGGGCGGACAAGGCCGATTAAACTATGGCTACACCTTC. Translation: CASSLGGQGRLNYGYTF.

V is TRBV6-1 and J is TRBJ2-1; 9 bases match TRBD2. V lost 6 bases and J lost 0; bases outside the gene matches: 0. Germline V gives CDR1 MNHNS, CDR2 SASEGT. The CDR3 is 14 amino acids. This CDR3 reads CASRRGGSYNEQFF. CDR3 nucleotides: TGTGCCAGCAGGCGGGGGGGCTCCTACAATGAGCAGTTCTTC.

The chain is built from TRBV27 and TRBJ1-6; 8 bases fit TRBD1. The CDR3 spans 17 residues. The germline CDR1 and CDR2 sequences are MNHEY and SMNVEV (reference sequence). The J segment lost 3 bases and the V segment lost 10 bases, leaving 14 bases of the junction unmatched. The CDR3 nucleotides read TGTGCCACCGGCCGGGTGACAGGGGTTAACTATAATTCACCCCTCCACTTT. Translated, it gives CATGRVTGVNYNSPLHF.

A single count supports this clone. The CDR3 DNA reads TGTGCCAGCAGTGATCACAGTACTAATGAAAAACTGTTTTTT. Its translation is CASSDHSTNEKLFF. The chain carries TRBV6-1 and TRBJ1-4; no firm D call. The V and J ends lost 3 bases and 2 bases respectively, with 7 bases between them. Germline CDR1 reads MNHNS; CDR2 reads SASEGT. The CDR3 extends over 14 amino acids.

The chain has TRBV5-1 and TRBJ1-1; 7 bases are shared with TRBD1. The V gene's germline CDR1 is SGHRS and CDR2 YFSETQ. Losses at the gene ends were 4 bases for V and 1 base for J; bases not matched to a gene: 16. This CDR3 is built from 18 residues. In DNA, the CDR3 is TGCGCCAGCAGCCCCGGGACAGTTACTTACGAGTGGAACACTGAAGCTTTCTTT. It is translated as CASSPGTVTYEWNTEAFF.

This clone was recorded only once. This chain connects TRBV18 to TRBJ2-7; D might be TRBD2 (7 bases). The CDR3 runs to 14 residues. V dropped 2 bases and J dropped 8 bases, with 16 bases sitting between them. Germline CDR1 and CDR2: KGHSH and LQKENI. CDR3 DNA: TGTGCCAGCTCACCAGGCGAGGGGGGGTTGAAGCAGTACTTC. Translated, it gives CASSPGEGGLKQYF.

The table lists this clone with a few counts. CDR3 bases: TGTGCCAGCAGTTACTCGCTCTACTGGGGCTATGGCTACACCTTC. Residues: CASSYSLYWGYGYTF. The chain is built from TRBV6-5 and TRBJ1-2, with no clear D. The germline V and J ends were trimmed by 0 bases and 4 bases, with 12 bases remaining between them. Germline-derived CDR1 and CDR2 are MNHEY and SVGAGI. This CDR3 has 15 residues.

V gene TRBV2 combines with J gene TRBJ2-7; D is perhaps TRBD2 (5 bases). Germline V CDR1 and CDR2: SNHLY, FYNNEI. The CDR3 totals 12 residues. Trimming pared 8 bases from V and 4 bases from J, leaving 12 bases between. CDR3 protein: CASGRHPYEQYF. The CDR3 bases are TGTGCCAGCGGGAGACACCCATACGAGCAGTACTTC.

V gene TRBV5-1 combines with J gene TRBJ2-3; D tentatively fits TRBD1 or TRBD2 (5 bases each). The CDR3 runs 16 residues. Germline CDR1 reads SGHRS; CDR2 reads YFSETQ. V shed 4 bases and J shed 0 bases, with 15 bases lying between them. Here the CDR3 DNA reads TGCGCCAGCAGCCGGGGCCGGGGCCCTAGCACAGATACGCAGTATTTT. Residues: CASSRGRGPSTDTQYF. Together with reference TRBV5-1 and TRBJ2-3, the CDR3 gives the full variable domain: KAGVTQTPRYLIKTRGQQVTLSCSPISGHRSVSWYQQTPGQGLQFLFEYFSETQRNKGNFPGRFSGRQFSNSRSEMNVSTLELGDSALYLCASSRGRGPSTDTQYFGPGTRLTVL.

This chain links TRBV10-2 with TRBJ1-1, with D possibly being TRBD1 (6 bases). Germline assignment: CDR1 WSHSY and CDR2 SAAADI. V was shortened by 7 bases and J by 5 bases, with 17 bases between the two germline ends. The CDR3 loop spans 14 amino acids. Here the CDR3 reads CASKTGLVRTEAFF. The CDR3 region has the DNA TGCGCCAGCAAAACAGGGTTGGTACGGACTGAAGCTTTCTTT.

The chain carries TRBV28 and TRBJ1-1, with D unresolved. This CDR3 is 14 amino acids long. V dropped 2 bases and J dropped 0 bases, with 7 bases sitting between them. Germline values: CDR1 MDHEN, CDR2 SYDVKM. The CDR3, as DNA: TGTGCCAGCAGTTTAATATCTATGAACACTGAAGCTTTCTTT. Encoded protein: CASSLISMNTEAFF.

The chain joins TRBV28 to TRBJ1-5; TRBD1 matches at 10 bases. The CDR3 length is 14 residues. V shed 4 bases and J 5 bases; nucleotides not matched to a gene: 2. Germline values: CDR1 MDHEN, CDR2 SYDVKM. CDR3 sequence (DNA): TGTGCCAGCAGTTCTGGACAGGGGGATCAGCCCCAGCATTTT. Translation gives CASSSGQGDQPQHF.

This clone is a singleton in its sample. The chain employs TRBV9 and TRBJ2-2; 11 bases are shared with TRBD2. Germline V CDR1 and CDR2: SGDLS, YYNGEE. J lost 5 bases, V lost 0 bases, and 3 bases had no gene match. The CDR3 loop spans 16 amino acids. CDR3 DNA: TGTGCCAGCAGCGTAGAACTAGCGGGGGTAACCGGGGAGCTGTTTTTT. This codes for CASSVELAGVTGELFF.

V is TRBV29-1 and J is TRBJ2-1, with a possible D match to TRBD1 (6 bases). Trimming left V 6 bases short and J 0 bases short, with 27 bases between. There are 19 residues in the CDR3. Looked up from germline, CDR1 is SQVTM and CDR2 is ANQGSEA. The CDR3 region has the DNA TGCAGCGTCAAAAGTCTAGCAGCTAGGGGGAGTCGCTCCTACAATGAGCAGTTCTTC. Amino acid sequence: CSVKSLAARGSRSYNEQFF.

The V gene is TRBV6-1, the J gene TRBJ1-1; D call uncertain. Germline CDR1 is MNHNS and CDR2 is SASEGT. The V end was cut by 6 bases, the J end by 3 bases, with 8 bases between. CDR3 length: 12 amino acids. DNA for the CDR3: TGTGCCAGCAGGGACTCCCACACTGAAGCTTTCTTT. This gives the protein CASRDSHTEAFF.

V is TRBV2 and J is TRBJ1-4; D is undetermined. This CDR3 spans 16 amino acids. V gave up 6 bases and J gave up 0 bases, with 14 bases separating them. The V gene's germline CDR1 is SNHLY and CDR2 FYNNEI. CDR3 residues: CASRLTTGATNEKLFF. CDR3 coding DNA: TGTGCCAGCAGACTCACGACCGGGGCAACTAATGAAAAACTGTTTTTT.

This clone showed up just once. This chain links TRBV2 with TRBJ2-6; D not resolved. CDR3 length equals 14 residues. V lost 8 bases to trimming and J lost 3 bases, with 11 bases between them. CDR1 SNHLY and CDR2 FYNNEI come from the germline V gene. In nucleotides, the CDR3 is TGTGCCAGCCGTTGGGGTCTTGGGGCCAACGTCCTGACTTTC. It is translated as CASRWGLGANVLTF.

CDR3 in DNA: TGTGCCAGCAGTTTCATAAGCGGGAGATACAATGAGCAGTTCTTC. It codes for CASSFISGRYNEQFF. The chain combines TRBV28 with TRBJ2-1, with 8 bases that match TRBD2. Losses at the gene ends were 3 bases for V and 4 bases for J; bases not matched to a gene: 5. Germline V gives CDR1 MDHEN, CDR2 SYDVKM. The CDR3 has 15 residues.

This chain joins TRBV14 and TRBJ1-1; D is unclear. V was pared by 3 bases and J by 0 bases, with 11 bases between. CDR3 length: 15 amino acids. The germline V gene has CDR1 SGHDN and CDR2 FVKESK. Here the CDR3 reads CASSQTRALNTEAFF. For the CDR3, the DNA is TGTGCCAGCAGCCAGACGAGGGCACTGAACACTGAAGCTTTCTTT.

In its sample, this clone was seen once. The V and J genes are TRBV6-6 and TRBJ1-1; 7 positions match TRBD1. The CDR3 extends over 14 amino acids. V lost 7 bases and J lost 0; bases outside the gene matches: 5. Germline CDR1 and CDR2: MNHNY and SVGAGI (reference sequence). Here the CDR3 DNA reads TGTGCCAGCATAACCGGGACAGTGAACACTGAAGCTTTCTTT. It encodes CASITGTVNTEAFF.

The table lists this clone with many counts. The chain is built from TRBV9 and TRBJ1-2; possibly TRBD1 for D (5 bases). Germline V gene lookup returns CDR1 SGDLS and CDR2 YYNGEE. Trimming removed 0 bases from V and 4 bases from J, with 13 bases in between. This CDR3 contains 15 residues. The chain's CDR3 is CASSVAAGVSYGYTF. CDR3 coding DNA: TGTGCCAGCAGCGTAGCTGCGGGGGTCAGCTATGGCTACACCTTC.

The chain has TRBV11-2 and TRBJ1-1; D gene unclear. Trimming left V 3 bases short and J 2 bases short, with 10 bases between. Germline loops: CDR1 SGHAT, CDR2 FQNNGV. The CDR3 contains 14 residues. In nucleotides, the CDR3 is TGTGCCAGCAGCTTTGGGCAGTCCAACACTGAAGCTTTCTTT. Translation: CASSFGQSNTEAFF.

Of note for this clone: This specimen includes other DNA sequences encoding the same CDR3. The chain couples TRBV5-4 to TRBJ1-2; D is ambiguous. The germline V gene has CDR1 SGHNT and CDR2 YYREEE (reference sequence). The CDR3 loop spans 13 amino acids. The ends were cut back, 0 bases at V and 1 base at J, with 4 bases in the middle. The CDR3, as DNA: TGTGCCAGCAGCTTGGATGGTAACTATGGCTACACCTTC. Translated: CASSLDGNYGYTF.

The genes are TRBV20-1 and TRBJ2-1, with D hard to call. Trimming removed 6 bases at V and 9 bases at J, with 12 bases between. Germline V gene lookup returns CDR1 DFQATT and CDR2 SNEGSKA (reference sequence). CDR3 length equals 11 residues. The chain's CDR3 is CSASPVSEQFF. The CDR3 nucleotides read TGCAGTGCCTCACCAGTGTCTGAGCAGTTCTTC.